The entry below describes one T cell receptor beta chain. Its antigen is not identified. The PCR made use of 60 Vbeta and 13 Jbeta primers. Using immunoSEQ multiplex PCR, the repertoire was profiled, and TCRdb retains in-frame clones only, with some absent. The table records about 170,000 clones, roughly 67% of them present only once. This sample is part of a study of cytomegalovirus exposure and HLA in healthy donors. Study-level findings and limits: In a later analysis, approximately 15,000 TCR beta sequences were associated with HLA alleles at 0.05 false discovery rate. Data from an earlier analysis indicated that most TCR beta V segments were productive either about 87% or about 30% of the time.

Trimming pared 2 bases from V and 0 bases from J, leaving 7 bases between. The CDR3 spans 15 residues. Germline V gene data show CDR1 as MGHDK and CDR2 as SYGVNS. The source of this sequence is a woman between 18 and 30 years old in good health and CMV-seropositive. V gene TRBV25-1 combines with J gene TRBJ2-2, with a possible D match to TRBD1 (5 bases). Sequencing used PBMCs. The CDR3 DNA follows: TGTGCCAGCAGTGAAAGGGGTTCGAACACCGGGGAGCTGTTTTTT. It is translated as CASSERGSNTGELFF. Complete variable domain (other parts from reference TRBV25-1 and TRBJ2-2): EADIYQTPRYLVIGTGKKITLECSQTMGHDKMYWYQQDPGMELHLIHYSYGVNSTEKGDLSSESTVSRIRTEHFPLTLESARPSHTSQYLCASSERGSNTGELFFGEGSRLTVL.